This TCR beta chain originates from a study of CD8+ T cells in alopecia areata. This clone turned up a few times. Isolated RNA was reverse transcribed into cDNA used as the sequencing template. Measured with immunoSEQ multiplex PCR; TCRdb has only the in-frame clones, and not every one. The sample carries roughly 130,000 clones, about 57% recorded once. V gave up 6 bases and J gave up 10 bases; unmatched junction bases: 7. CDR3 size: 12 residues. From germline, CDR1 is MNHEY and CDR2 SMNVEV (reference sequence). This chain joins TRBV27 and TRBJ1-2; 8 bases line up with TRBD1. The starting material was CD4+ T cells sorted from blood, obtained at week 0. The sequence was collected from a human donor with alopecia areata. The CDR3, as DNA: TGTGCCAGCAGGGACAGGGCTGGGGACTACACCTTC. Amino acid sequence: CASRDRAGDYTF.